Presented here are 4 T cell receptor beta chains from one specimen sequenced in a study of technical replicates of blood from a handful of donors (TCRdb year 2017). Library preparation employed the immunoSEQ multiplex PCR assay. TCRdb provides this immuneACCESS table in a form limited to in-frame rearrangements. Some clones are lacking; in checked studies, under half of them reflect an unresolved V gene, and why the rest are absent is not known. In all, the sample holds more than 90,000 clones, and almost 96% of those were seen once. Of the sample, around 0.24% is held by the ten largest clones. Sample: T cells isolated from PBMCs. The receptor source for this set is a human donor in good health.

This chain joins TRBV6-5 and TRBJ2-2; weak D call: TRBD2 (5 bases). CDR3 length equals 16 residues. Trimming stripped 0 bases from V and 4 bases from J, with 12 bases between. Germline lookup yields CDR1 MNHEY and CDR2 SVGAGI. The CDR3 DNA is TGTGCCAGCAGTTACTCTAAGCGGAGATTCACCGGGGAGCTGTTTTTT. Translation: CASSYSKRRFTGELFF.

The chain uses TRBV5-1 and TRBJ2-3, with 7 bases that match TRBD2. Germline V lookup: CDR1 SGHRS, CDR2 YFSETQ. The CDR3 has 16 residues. The junction had 7 bases not matched to a gene; V was cut back by 3 bases and J by 0 bases. The CDR3 spells CASSSGLAASTDTQYF. The DNA of the CDR3 is TGCGCCAGCAGCTCCGGTCTAGCGGCTAGCACAGATACGCAGTATTTT.

The V gene is TRBV6-5, the J gene TRBJ1-2; 9 bases fit TRBD1. The germline V gene has CDR1 MNHEY and CDR2 SVGAGI. The CDR3 extends over 15 amino acids. With V trimmed by 2 bases and J by 5 bases, 6 bases remained unmatched. Here the CDR3 reads CASSYAGTGTYGYTF. The CDR3 nucleotides are TGTGCCAGCAGTTACGCCGGGACAGGGACTTATGGCTACACCTTC.

This rearrangement joins TRBV27 to TRBJ1-2, with D uncertain. The CDR3 is 11 residues long. Trimming took 6 bases from V and 5 from J, leaving 7 bases between them. Looked up from germline, CDR1 is MNHEY and CDR2 is SMNVEV (reference sequence). The CDR3 coding sequence is TGTGCCAGCAGCAGAGGGTATGGCTACACCTTC. This translates into CASSRGYGYTF.